Presented here are 6 T cell receptor beta chains from one specimen sequenced in a study of blood T cell repertoires in COVID-19. Here immunoSEQ multiplex PCR was the method, and the copy in TCRdb shows in-frame clones only, minus some. This sample carries about 84,000 clones, over 70% of them seen once, and the ten largest clones take about 42%. Material: peripheral blood. Receptors originate from a man older than 75 with active or convalescent COVID-19.

V and J are TRBV25-1 and TRBJ2-5, with TRBD2 as a possible D gene (7 bases). This CDR3 comprises 15 residues. Trimming left V 2 bases short and J 2 bases short, with 12 bases between. CDR1 is MGHDK and CDR2 is SYGVNS in the germline V gene. The CDR3 region has the DNA TGTGCCAGCAGTGAAAGGGGGAGGGGGCAAGAGACCCAGTACTTC. Translated: CASSERGRGQETQYF.

CDR3 bases: TGCGCCAGCAGCTTGTTCAGGGAGGGTGGTGGCTACACCTTC. Translation gives CASSLFREGGGYTF. This sequence joins TRBV5-1 and TRBJ1-2; weak D call: TRBD1 (5 bases). This CDR3 spans 14 amino acids. Germline V lookup: CDR1 SGHRS, CDR2 YFSETQ. The V and J ends lost 1 base and 7 bases respectively, with 14 bases between them.

The rearrangement joins TRBV30 to TRBJ1-5; D is perhaps TRBD1 (6 bases). The CDR3 is made up of 13 amino acids. Trimming left V 3 bases short and J 4 bases short, with 10 bases between. Per germline, CDR1 GTSNPN and CDR2 SVGIG (reference sequence). The CDR3, as DNA: TGTGCCTGGAGGGACAGAGCAAATCAGCCCCAGCATTTT. The encoded protein is CAWRDRANQPQHF.

The chain combines TRBV20-1 with TRBJ2-1; TRBD2 matches 10 bases. V was pared by 3 bases and J by 6 bases, with 2 bases of the junction left unmatched. The length of the CDR3 is 13 residues. Germline V CDR1 and CDR2: DFQATT, SNEGSKA (reference sequence). The CDR3 here is CSASLAGGNEQFF. As DNA, the CDR3 is TGCAGTGCTAGTTTAGCGGGGGGCAATGAGCAGTTCTTC.

In its sample, this clone was seen a few times. The chain links TRBV19 to TRBJ1-5; 7 bases fit TRBD1. The J segment lost 0 bases and the V segment lost 4 bases, leaving 3 bases of the junction unmatched. This CDR3 contains 15 residues. Looked up from germline, CDR1 is LNHDA and CDR2 is SQIVND (reference sequence). Written as DNA, the CDR3 is TGTGCCAGTAGTAAGACAGGGATTAGCAATCAGCCCCAGCATTTT. It is translated as CASSKTGISNQPQHF.

The V gene is TRBV7-6, the J gene TRBJ2-7, with 9 bases lining up with TRBD1. The CDR3 has 14 amino acids. V was pared by 4 bases and J by 5 bases, with 6 bases of the junction left unmatched. Germline CDR1 is SGHVS and CDR2 is FNYEAQ. CDR3 region: CASSSSRDRDEQYF. The DNA for the CDR3 is TGTGCCAGCAGCTCGTCCCGGGACAGGGACGAGCAGTACTTC.